This is a list of T cell receptor beta chains from one sample in a study of OX40 agonist ivuxolimab in advanced cancers. Repertoires were generated with immunoSEQ multiplex PCR, while TCRdb's copy carries only in-frame clones and drops some. Among tens of thousands of clones listed, roughly 80% were seen once. This specimen consisted of CD4+ or CD8+ T cells sorted from blood, obtained in a trial of the OX40 agonist ivuxolimab. The origin of the receptors is an adult with an advanced solid tumor such as melanoma, head and neck, liver or kidney cancer. Both conserved end residues are trimmed from each CDR3. Fields, in order: J gene, V gene, CDR3 protein.

J gene: TRBJ2-1; V gene: TRBV7-2; CDR3 protein: ASSLAVVSSYNEQF
J gene: TRBJ2-3; V gene: TRBV19; CDR3 protein: ASSMLAGHTDTQY
J gene: TRBJ1-5; V gene: TRBV2; CDR3 protein: ASSEAPQPQH
J gene: TRBJ2-1; V gene: TRBV10-3; CDR3 protein: AISGSRDEQF
J gene: TRBJ2-2; V gene: TRBV14; CDR3 protein: ASSQDKAGGRWTGELF
J gene: TRBJ1-3; V gene: TRBV30; CDR3 protein: AWSWVGTSGNTIY
J gene: TRBJ2-7; V gene: TRBV7-2; CDR3 protein: ASSPFIHEQY
J gene: TRBJ2-2; V gene: TRBV5-1; CDR3 protein: ASSLEGNTGELF
J gene: TRBJ2-2; V gene: TRBV9; CDR3 protein: ASSVGLAGLNTGELF
J gene: TRBJ2-5; V gene: TRBV7-9; CDR3 protein: ASSLLAGQRETQY
J gene: TRBJ2-5; V gene: TRBV5-6; CDR3 protein: ASSLTGPGETQY
J gene: TRBJ1-2; V gene: TRBV4-2; CDR3 protein: ASSQEGQGADGYT
J gene: TRBJ1-2; V gene: TRBV11-2; CDR3 protein: ASSPGIYGYT
J gene: TRBJ2-7; V gene: TRBV5-4; CDR3 protein: ASSSGGRTSEGEQY
J gene: TRBJ2-1; V gene: TRBV6-1; CDR3 protein: ASSEISEGGQQF
J gene: TRBJ2-7; V gene: TRBV9; CDR3 protein: ASSVEDTTYEQY
J gene: TRBJ1-2; V gene: TRBV28; CDR3 protein: ASSSGTRRGYT
J gene: TRBJ2-2; V gene: TRBV5-1; CDR3 protein: ASSQEANTGELF
J gene: TRBJ2-1; V gene: TRBV5-4; CDR3 protein: ASSFSGGSYNEQF
J gene: TRBJ1-2; V gene: TRBV11-2; CDR3 protein: ASSHRLGVGDGYT
J gene: TRBJ1-3; V gene: TRBV6-1; CDR3 protein: ASINSGNTIY
J gene: TRBJ2-5; V gene: TRBV7-6; CDR3 protein: ASSLDPPPFGQETQY
J gene: TRBJ2-1; V gene: TRBV7-9; CDR3 protein: ASSLTWRDTKSSYNEQF
J gene: TRBJ2-1; V gene: TRBV5-4; CDR3 protein: ASSSQRGSSYNEQF
J gene: TRBJ1-4; V gene: TRBV2; CDR3 protein: ASRIDVEKLF
J gene: TRBJ2-1; V gene: TRBV4-2; CDR3 protein: ASSQVLLAGGQRTGSNEQF
J gene: TRBJ2-1; V gene: TRBV29-1; CDR3 protein: SVEDSTGVDNEQF
J gene: TRBJ2-2; V gene: TRBV7-2; CDR3 protein: ASSLGSLTGELF
J gene: TRBJ2-7; V gene: TRBV5-1; CDR3 protein: ASSLTGGEQY
J gene: TRBJ1-1; V gene: TRBV11-2; CDR3 protein: ASSFMGQDTEAF
J gene: TRBJ2-3; V gene: TRBV16; CDR3 protein: ASSQSKPIRTDTQY
J gene: TRBJ1-1; V gene: TRBV19; CDR3 protein: ASSRSDRGATEAF
J gene: TRBJ1-5; V gene: TRBV7-2; CDR3 protein: ASSSVRNQPQH
J gene: TRBJ2-1; V gene: TRBV5-5; CDR3 protein: ASSLVVGREQF
J gene: TRBJ2-1; V gene: TRBV25-1; CDR3 protein: ASIRPGQGANEQF
J gene: TRBJ2-1; V gene: TRBV7-9; CDR3 protein: ASSFWGLSNEQF
J gene: TRBJ1-2; V gene: TRBV5-3; CDR3 protein: ARTPSAGARIAPIRYT
J gene: TRBJ2-3; V gene: TRBV7-2; CDR3 protein: ASSPDRRADTQY
J gene: TRBJ2-7; V gene: TRBV6-1; CDR3 protein: ASRGLAGGEQY
J gene: TRBJ2-3; V gene: TRBV4-1; CDR3 protein: ASSQESRDTQY
J gene: TRBJ2-5; V gene: TRBV10-1; CDR3 protein: ASSGSGTEETQY
J gene: TRBJ2-2; V gene: TRBV4-2; CDR3 protein: ASSQRQGATGELF
J gene: TRBJ2-2; V gene: TRBV4-2; CDR3 protein: ASSQDPSLAGDTGELF
J gene: TRBJ2-1; V gene: TRBV2; CDR3 protein: ASSDLNRGQRFNEQF
J gene: TRBJ2-3; V gene: TRBV2; CDR3 protein: ASSLRGDTQY
J gene: TRBJ1-1; V gene: TRBV7-9; CDR3 protein: ASSLWGGSGGYTEAF
J gene: TRBJ2-1; V gene: TRBV27; CDR3 protein: ASSSVSDWDYNEQF
J gene: TRBJ2-1; V gene: TRBV18; CDR3 protein: ASSPSGDNEQF
J gene: TRBJ2-1; V gene: TRBV5-4; CDR3 protein: ASSLYNEQF
J gene: TRBJ2-7; V gene: TRBV7-3; CDR3 protein: ASSLSRVLAPSEQY
J gene: TRBJ2-1; V gene: TRBV10-2; CDR3 protein: ASSQQRNEQF
J gene: TRBJ1-5; V gene: TRBV9; CDR3 protein: ASSVATHQPQH
J gene: TRBJ2-3; V gene: TRBV5-1; CDR3 protein: ASSLGTSGRAPTDTQY
J gene: TRBJ2-1; V gene: TRBV27; CDR3 protein: ASSLWGTSGTHYNEQF
J gene: TRBJ2-4; V gene: TRBV2; CDR3 protein: ASSEWSGSLSQGIQY
J gene: TRBJ2-1; V gene: TRBV18; CDR3 protein: ASSPRLAGGLNEQF
J gene: TRBJ2-1; V gene: TRBV9; CDR3 protein: ASSPSDQRGPNEQF
J gene: TRBJ2-5; V gene: TRBV9; CDR3 protein: ASSGGLASGQETQY
J gene: TRBJ2-1; V gene: TRBV7-9; CDR3 protein: ASEIAGGTEQF
J gene: TRBJ1-1; V gene: TRBV5-8; CDR3 protein: ASSFQITGEGAF